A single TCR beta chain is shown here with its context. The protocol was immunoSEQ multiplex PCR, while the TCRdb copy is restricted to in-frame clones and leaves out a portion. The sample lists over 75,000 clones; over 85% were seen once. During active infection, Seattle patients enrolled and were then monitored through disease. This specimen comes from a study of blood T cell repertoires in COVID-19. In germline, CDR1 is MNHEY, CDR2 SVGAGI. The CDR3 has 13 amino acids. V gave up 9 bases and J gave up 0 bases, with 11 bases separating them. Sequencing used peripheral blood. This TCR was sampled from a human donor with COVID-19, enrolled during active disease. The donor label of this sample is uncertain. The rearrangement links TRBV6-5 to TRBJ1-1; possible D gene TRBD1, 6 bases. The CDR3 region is CASRGGLNTEAFF. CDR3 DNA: TGTGCCAGTAGGGGGGGTCTGAACACTGAAGCTTTCTTT.